A single sample gave rise to the 14 T cell receptor beta chains below, sequenced in a study of PD-1 blockade in classical Hodgkin lymphoma. Data came from immunoSEQ multiplex PCR; TCRdb stores just in-frame clones and leaves some out. This sample has roughly 94,000 clones, with around 93% found just once. Time point described: cycle 4 day 1 (C4D1), after 5 to 7 weeks of nivolumab. No patient escaped relapse after autologous stem cell transplantation, and brentuximab vedotin exposure varied. The sample consisted of peripheral blood mononuclear cells (PBMCs), taken before the fourth cycle of nivolumab. The receptors originated from a human donor with classical Hodgkin lymphoma.

The chain recombines TRBV28 with TRBJ2-1, with D unclear. CDR3 length: 13 residues. Trimming cost V 8 bases and J 6 bases, with 14 bases left between them. The germline V gene encodes CDR1 MDHEN and CDR2 SYDVKM. As DNA, the CDR3 is TGTGCCAGCCGCAATCTAACCTCCAATGAGCAGTTCTTC. Translating it yields CASRNLTSNEQFF. The full variable domain, rest sourced from reference TRBV28 and TRBJ2-1, is DVKVTQSSRYLVKRTGEKVFLECVQDMDHENMFWYRQDPGLGLRLIYFSYDVKMKEKGDIPEGYSVSREKKERFSLILESASTNQTSMYLCASRNLTSNEQFFGPGTRLTVL.

On this clone: At one end, the junction sequence differs from germline, possibly due to a read error. The same CDR3 arises from other DNA sequences in this sample as well. CDR3 region: CASSERNYGYTF. The CDR3 DNA is TGTGCCAGCTCGGAAAGGAACTATGGCTACACTTTC. The genes are TRBV18 and TRBJ1-2; D gene uncertain. The CDR3 runs to 12 residues. CDR1 and CDR2 (germline): KGHSH, LQKENI.

The rearrangement links TRBV6-6 to TRBJ2-7; D could derive from TRBD1 or TRBD2 (5 bases each). This CDR3 has 15 residues. From germline, CDR1 is MNHNY and CDR2 SVGAGI (reference sequence). The V end lost 4 bases, the J end lost 2 bases, and 15 bases lay between the germline ends. CDR3 bases: TGTGCCAGCAGTTCGCCTGGGGGATCCACCTACGAGCAGTACTTC. This codes for CASSSPGGSTYEQYF.

This chain joins TRBV7-8 and TRBJ1-1; no clear D gene. The V and J ends lost 5 bases and 0 bases respectively, with 7 bases between them. This CDR3 comprises 13 residues. Germline values: CDR1 SGHVS, CDR2 FQNEAQ. The chain's CDR3 is CASSPHLNTEAFF. CDR3 DNA: TGTGCCAGCAGCCCTCACTTGAACACTGAAGCTTTCTTT.

The chain joins TRBV2 to TRBJ2-5, with D possibly being TRBD2 (5 bases). Trimming removed 8 bases at V and 7 bases at J, with 14 bases between. Germline V CDR1 and CDR2: SNHLY, FYNNEI. CDR3 size: 12 residues. The CDR3 is CASPGKGGTQYF. For the CDR3, the DNA is TGTGCCAGCCCGGGCAAAGGAGGGACCCAGTACTTC.

The chain couples TRBV9 to TRBJ2-7; tentative D call: TRBD2 (6 bases). The CDR3 sequence is 15 residues long. The V gene lost 0 bases and the J gene lost 7 bases, with 17 bases spanning the gap. The germline gives CDR1 SGDLS, CDR2 YYNGEE. The CDR3: CASSVDAAGRWEQYF. The CDR3 bases are TGTGCCAGCAGCGTAGATGCCGCGGGGCGGTGGGAGCAGTACTTC. The full variable domain, its missing parts supplied by reference TRBV9 and TRBJ2-7, is DSGVTQTPKHLITATGQRVTLRCSPRSGDLSVYWYQQSLDQGLQFLIQYYNGEERAKGNILERFSAQQFPDLHSELNLSSLELGDSALYFCASSVDAAGRWEQYFGPGTRLTVT.

This chain uses TRBV6-5 with TRBJ2-2, with TRBD1 identical over 9 bases. Germline V lookup: CDR1 MNHEY, CDR2 SVGAGI. V gave up 6 bases and J gave up 3 bases; unmatched junction bases: 5. This CDR3 has 15 amino acids. In DNA, the CDR3 is TGTGCCAGCAGCCGACAGGGGGTGGACACCGGGGAGCTGTTTTTT. It yields the protein CASSRQGVDTGELFF.

This sequence joins TRBV5-1 and TRBJ2-1; D is unresolved. Germline loops: CDR1 SGHRS, CDR2 YFSETQ. The CDR3 totals 18 residues. The germline V and J ends were trimmed by 6 bases and 0 bases, with 22 bases remaining between them. The CDR3 loop reads CASIRITTGLSSYNEQFF. The CDR3 nucleotides read TGCGCCAGCATTCGGATTACCACCGGGTTGAGCTCCTACAATGAGCAGTTCTTC.

This chain joins TRBV25-1 and TRBJ2-1; a weak D match, TRBD2 (5 bases). The CDR3 length is 14 residues. Trimming left V 6 bases short and J 3 bases short, with 12 bases between. The germline CDR1 and CDR2 sequences are MGHDK and SYGVNS. The CDR3 loop reads CASSAFRGYNEQFF. Here the CDR3 DNA reads TGTGCCAGCAGCGCCTTTCGGGGCTACAATGAGCAGTTCTTC.

The chain joins TRBV27 to TRBJ1-5; 7 bases align to TRBD1. The V segment lost 4 bases and the J segment 6 bases; nucleotides outside the gene matches: 9. The CDR3 loop spans 15 amino acids. The germline V gene encodes CDR1 MNHEY and CDR2 SMNVEV (reference sequence). The CDR3 coding sequence is TGTGCCAGCAGTTCGAGGGGGCGCAATGGTCAGCCCCAGCATTTT. The encoded protein is CASSSRGRNGQPQHF.

This clone was found a few times. The chain joins TRBV5-1 to TRBJ1-3; TRBD1 might be the D (6 bases). The CDR3 is made up of 15 amino acids. Germline loops: CDR1 SGHRS, CDR2 YFSETQ. V shed 4 bases and J shed 4 bases, with 15 bases lying between them. CDR3 sequence reads: CASSHEQGSGNTIYF. The CDR3, as DNA: TGCGCCAGCAGCCACGAACAGGGTTCGGGAAACACCATATATTTT.

V gene TRBV6-1 combines with J gene TRBJ1-1, with D perhaps matching TRBD1 (6 bases). The CDR3 contains 14 residues. Trimming took 6 bases from V and 5 from J, leaving 16 bases between them. Germline assignment: CDR1 MNHNS and CDR2 SASEGT. CDR3 DNA: TGTGCCAGCAGCCTACAGGGCAGTAGGACTGAAGCTTTCTTT. It encodes CASSLQGSRTEAFF.

The chain is built from TRBV28 and TRBJ1-2; D ambiguous. The CDR3 runs to 13 residues. Trimming stripped 0 bases from V and 7 bases from J, with 9 bases between. Looked up from germline, CDR1 is MDHEN and CDR2 is SYDVKM. The DNA for the CDR3 is TGTGCCAGCAGTTTATGGACGGACGGTGGCTACACCTTC. Protein product: CASSLWTDGGYTF.

This clone was detected once. The gene calls are TRBV5-1 and TRBJ2-6; 7 bases align to TRBD1. Germline CDR1 SGHRS, CDR2 YFSETQ. The CDR3 extends over 16 amino acids. Trimming removed 4 bases from V and 4 bases from J; junction bases left unmatched: 8. The CDR3 here is CASSTGQLLGANVLTF. CDR3 nucleotide sequence: TGCGCCAGCAGCACGGGACAGTTGCTCGGGGCCAACGTCCTGACTTTC.